The 19 T cell receptor beta chains below all came from one sample that was sequenced in a study of T cell changes during pregnancy in multiple sclerosis (dated by TCRdb to about 2019). The library was prepared using the immunoSEQ multiplex PCR assay. TCRdb carries this immuneACCESS record with in-frame sequences only. Its versions omit some clonotypes, under half of them owing to an unresolved V gene in the studies checked, with the rest unexplained. This sample comprises some 10,000 clones, around four fifths of them detected only once. Approximately 11% of the sample lies in the top ten. Source: CD8+ T cells from peripheral blood mononuclear cells, taken after pregnancy. These receptors were obtained from a female donor in good health, enrolled as a control in a pregnancy study.

The chain combines TRBV28 with TRBJ1-5; D might be TRBD1 (6 bases). This CDR3 is 17 amino acids long. V shed 5 bases and J shed 4 bases, with 21 bases lying between them. Germline CDR1 MDHEN, CDR2 SYDVKM. The CDR3 reads CASSENLINTGNQPQHF. The CDR3 nucleotides are TGTGCCAGCAGTGAAAACCTCATCAACACAGGGAATCAGCCCCAGCATTTT. The full variable domain, completed using reference TRBV28 and TRBJ1-5, is DVKVTQSSRYLVKRTGEKVFLECVQDMDHENMFWYRQDPGLGLRLIYFSYDVKMKEKGDIPEGYSVSREKKERFSLILESASTNQTSMYLCASSENLINTGNQPQHFGDGTRLSIL.

This CDR3 is CASSFPGGLVDTEAFF. CDR3 DNA sequence: TGTGCCAGCAGTTTCCCAGGGGGTTTAGTTGACACTGAAGCTTTCTTT. V gene TRBV5-6 combines with J gene TRBJ1-1; 7 bases match TRBD1. The J segment lost 3 bases and the V segment lost 5 bases, leaving 13 bases of the junction unmatched. The CDR3 is made up of 16 amino acids. The germline CDR1 and CDR2 sequences are SGHDT and YYEEEE.

The chain employs TRBV9 and TRBJ2-7, with TRBD1 matching 9 bases. CDR1 SGDLS and CDR2 YYNGEE come from the germline V gene. V shed 2 bases and J 3 bases; nucleotides not matched to a gene: 3. The length of the CDR3 is 14 residues. Here the CDR3 reads CASSVGTGIYEQYF. The DNA for the CDR3 is TGTGCCAGCAGCGTTGGGACAGGGATCTACGAGCAGTACTTC.

CDR3: CASGGTSDSYEQYF. For the CDR3, the DNA is TGTGCCAGCGGAGGGACTAGCGACTCCTACGAGCAGTACTTC. The chain recombines TRBV2 with TRBJ2-7, with 10 positions matching TRBD2. The CDR3 has 14 residues. V shed 8 bases and J 0 bases; nucleotides not matched to a gene: 4. Germline V gene sequence: CDR1 SNHLY, CDR2 FYNNEI.

DNA for the CDR3: TGTGCCTGGAGTGTAGACACCGGGGGGTATAATGAGCAGTTCTTC. This encodes CAWSVDTGGYNEQFF. The chain combines TRBV30 with TRBJ2-1, with 7 bases that match TRBD2. V lost 0 bases and J lost 7; bases outside the gene matches: 9. The CDR3 runs 15 residues. Germline V CDR1 and CDR2: GTSNPN, SVGIG (reference sequence). Full variable domain (missing parts from reference TRBV30 and TRBJ2-1): SQTIHQWPATLVQPVGSPLSLECTVEGTSNPNLYWYRQAAGRGLQLLFYSVGIGQISSEVPQNLSASRPQDRQFILSSKKLLLSDSGFYLCAWSVDTGGYNEQFFGPGTRLTVL.

The count of this clone is one. The gene calls are TRBV30 and TRBJ2-7; TRBD1 is a possible D gene (7 bases). The CDR3 is made up of 14 amino acids. Trimming took 5 bases from V and 2 from J, leaving 16 bases between them. Germline CDR1 reads GTSNPN; CDR2 reads SVGIG (reference sequence). The CDR3 bases are TGTGCCTGGTCAGGGGGGCTCGTACCCTACGAGCAGTACTTC. Amino acids: CAWSGGLVPYEQYF. Full variable domain (remainder filled in from reference TRBV30 and TRBJ2-7): SQTIHQWPATLVQPVGSPLSLECTVEGTSNPNLYWYRQAAGRGLQLLFYSVGIGQISSEVPQNLSASRPQDRQFILSSKKLLLSDSGFYLCAWSGGLVPYEQYFGPGTRLTVT.

The V gene is TRBV6-1, the J gene TRBJ2-2, with a weak D call TRBD2 (5 bases). The ends were cut back, 10 bases at V and 6 bases at J, with 15 bases in the middle. Germline lookup yields CDR1 MNHNS and CDR2 SASEGT. The CDR3 totals 13 residues. CDR3 coding DNA: TGTGCCACTTCAGAGGGTGATGCCGGGGAGCTGTTTTTT. It specifies CATSEGDAGELFF.

The chain carries TRBV6-4 and TRBJ2-2; no reliable D call. Germline lookup yields CDR1 MRHNA and CDR2 SNTAGT. Trimming stripped 0 bases from V and 4 bases from J, with 3 bases between. The CDR3 runs 13 residues. CDR3 sequence reads: CASSDSSTGELFF. The CDR3 nucleotides are TGTGCCAGCAGTGACTCTAGCACCGGGGAGCTGTTTTTT.

J is TRBJ2-1 and V is TRBV28, with a weak D call TRBD2 (5 bases). The CDR3 consists of 14 residues. Trimming shortened V by 7 bases and J by 9 bases, and 19 bases separated the two germline ends. Germline loops: CDR1 MDHEN, CDR2 SYDVKM. CDR3 sequence (DNA): TGTGCCAGCATCCTCTCTTCGGGGTTTGGTGAGCAGTTCTTC. This sequence encodes CASILSSGFGEQFF.

The genes are TRBV27 and TRBJ2-7, with D hard to call. V lost 2 bases to trimming and J lost 2 bases, with 7 bases between them. This CDR3 is 13 amino acids long. Germline assignment: CDR1 MNHEY and CDR2 SMNVEV (reference sequence). DNA of the CDR3: TGTGCCAGCAGTTTAGGCGGAACCTACGAGCAGTACTTC. It is translated as CASSLGGTYEQYF.

This clone was detected only a few times. The chain recombines TRBV19 with TRBJ1-2, with D possibly matching TRBD1 (5 bases). The CDR3 spans 13 residues. CDR1 LNHDA and CDR2 SQIVND come from the germline V gene (reference sequence). Trimming removed 6 bases at V and 4 bases at J, with 12 bases between. For the CDR3, the DNA is TGTGCCAGTAGGCCCGGGACTACCTATGGCTACACCTTC. It yields the protein CASRPGTTYGYTF. Full variable domain (remainder filled in from reference TRBV19 and TRBJ1-2): DGGITQSPKYLFRKEGQNVTLSCEQNLNHDAMYWYRQDPGQGLRLIYYSQIVNDFQKGDIAEGYSVSREKKESFPLTVTSAQKNPTAFYLCASRPGTTYGYTFGSGTRLTVV.

This clone was found a few times. This chain joins TRBV4-1 and TRBJ2-1; TRBD1 aligns across 7 bases. The trim removed 4 bases at V and 4 bases at J, leaving 7 bases unmatched. In germline, CDR1 is MGHRA, CDR2 YSYEKL. This CDR3 has 15 amino acids. The CDR3 spells CASSPGAGGYNEQFF. CDR3 sequence (DNA): TGCGCCAGCAGCCCCGGTGCAGGGGGTTACAATGAGCAGTTCTTC.

The chain carries TRBV28 and TRBJ2-1, with 11 bases lining up with TRBD2. The CDR3 loop spans 15 amino acids. Germline V gives CDR1 MDHEN, CDR2 SYDVKM. After removal of 3 bases from V and 8 bases from J, the junction contained 6 bases not matched to a gene. CDR3 sequence reads: CASSFRTSGSDEQFF. The CDR3 DNA reads TGTGCCAGCAGTTTTAGGACTAGCGGGTCAGATGAGCAGTTCTTC.

The chain links TRBV6-6 to TRBJ2-3; D is undetermined. Germline-derived CDR1 and CDR2 are MNHNY and SVGAGI (reference sequence). Trimming shortened V by 5 bases and J by 6 bases, and 12 bases separated the two germline ends. The CDR3 totals 13 residues. CDR3 amino acids: CASSPNSPDTQYF. DNA for the CDR3: TGTGCCAGCAGTCCGAATAGTCCGGATACGCAGTATTTT.

This clone was observed a single time. The rearrangement joins TRBV6-1 to TRBJ1-4, with 8 positions matching TRBD1. CDR3 length: 15 residues. J gave up 4 bases and V 5 bases, and 6 bases lay outside the gene matches. CDR1 is MNHNS, CDR2 SASEGT, per germline. The CDR3: CASSPDRVVNEKLFF. Here the CDR3 DNA reads TGTGCCAGCAGTCCGGACAGGGTCGTTAATGAAAAACTGTTTTTT.

This chain joins TRBV4-3 and TRBJ2-7, with 9 bases lining up with TRBD2. V gave up 4 bases and J gave up 0 bases; unmatched junction bases: 7. The CDR3 runs to 16 residues. Germline V gene lookup returns CDR1 LGHNA and CDR2 YSLEER. CDR3 coding DNA: TGCGCCAGCAGCCCAGGGGCGGGAGGGGTCTCCTACGAGCAGTACTTC. Translated, it gives CASSPGAGGVSYEQYF.

The chain is built from TRBV4-1 and TRBJ1-5; D remains ambiguous. CDR1 and CDR2 (germline): MGHRA, YSYEKL. The V end lost 0 bases, the J end lost 1 base, and 7 bases lay between the germline ends. The CDR3 is 15 amino acids. CDR3 protein: CASSQESRSNQPQHF. The CDR3, as DNA: TGCGCCAGCAGCCAAGAATCCAGAAGCAATCAGCCCCAGCATTTT.

The rearrangement uses TRBV4-1 and TRBJ2-1; 7 bases map to TRBD2. This CDR3 is built from 16 residues. The J segment lost 4 bases and the V segment lost 4 bases, leaving 10 bases of the junction unmatched. Germline V gene data show CDR1 as MGHRA and CDR2 as YSYEKL. CDR3 sequence (DNA): TGCGCCAGCAGCCCGTCCCTAGCGGAACTATACAATGAGCAGTTCTTC. Residues: CASSPSLAELYNEQFF.

The rearrangement joins TRBV7-9 to TRBJ2-5; weak D call: TRBD2 (5 bases). The V end lost 2 bases, the J end lost 1 base, and 11 bases lay between the germline ends. CDR3 length: 15 amino acids. Germline V lookup: CDR1 SEHNR, CDR2 FQNEAQ (reference sequence). CDR3 sequence (DNA): TGTGCCAGCAGCTTATTGGGAGACCTCCAAGAGACCCAGTACTTC. This encodes CASSLLGDLQETQYF.